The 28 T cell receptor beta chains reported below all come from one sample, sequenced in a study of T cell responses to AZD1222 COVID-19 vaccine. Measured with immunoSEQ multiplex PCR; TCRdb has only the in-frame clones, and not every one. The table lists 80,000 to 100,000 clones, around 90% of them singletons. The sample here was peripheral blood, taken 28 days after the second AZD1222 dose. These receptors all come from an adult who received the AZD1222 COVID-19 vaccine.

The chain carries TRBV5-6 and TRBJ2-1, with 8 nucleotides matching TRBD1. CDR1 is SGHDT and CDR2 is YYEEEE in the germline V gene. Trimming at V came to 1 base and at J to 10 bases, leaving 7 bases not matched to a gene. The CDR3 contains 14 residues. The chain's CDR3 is CASSLPGQGREQFF. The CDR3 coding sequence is TGTGCCAGCAGCTTGCCTGGACAGGGCCGGGAGCAGTTCTTC.

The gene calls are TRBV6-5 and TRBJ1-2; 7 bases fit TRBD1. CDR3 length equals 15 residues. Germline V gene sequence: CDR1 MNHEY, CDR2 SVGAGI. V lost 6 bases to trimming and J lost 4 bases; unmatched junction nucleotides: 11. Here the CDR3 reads CASSNPPTGLYGYTF. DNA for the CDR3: TGTGCCAGCAGCAACCCCCCGACAGGGCTCTATGGCTACACCTTC.

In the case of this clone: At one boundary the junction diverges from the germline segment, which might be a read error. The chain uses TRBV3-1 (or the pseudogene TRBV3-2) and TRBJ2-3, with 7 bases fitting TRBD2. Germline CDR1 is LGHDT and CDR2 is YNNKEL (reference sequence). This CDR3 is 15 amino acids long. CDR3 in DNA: TGTGTCAGCAGCCGAAGCGGGGTCCTCACAGATACGCAGTATTTT. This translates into CVSSRSGVLTDTQYF.

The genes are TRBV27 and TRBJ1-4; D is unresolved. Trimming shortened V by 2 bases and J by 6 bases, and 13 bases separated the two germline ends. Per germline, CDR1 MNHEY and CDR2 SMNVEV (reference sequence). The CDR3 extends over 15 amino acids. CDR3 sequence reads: CASSLGVGRDEKLFF. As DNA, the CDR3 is TGTGCCAGCAGTTTAGGTGTGGGGAGGGATGAAAAACTGTTTTTT.

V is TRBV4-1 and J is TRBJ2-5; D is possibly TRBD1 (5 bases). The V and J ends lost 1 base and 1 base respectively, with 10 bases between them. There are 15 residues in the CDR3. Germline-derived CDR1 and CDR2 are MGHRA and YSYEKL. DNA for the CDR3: TGCGCCAGCAGCCAAGTAGAGACAGCCCAAGAGACCCAGTACTTC. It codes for CASSQVETAQETQYF.

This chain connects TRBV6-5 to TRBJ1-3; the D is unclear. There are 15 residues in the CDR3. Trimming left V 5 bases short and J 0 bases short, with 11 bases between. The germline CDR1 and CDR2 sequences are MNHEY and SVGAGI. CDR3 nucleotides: TGTGCCAGCAGTCTAGGATGGGTCTCTGGAAACACCATATATTTT. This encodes CASSLGWVSGNTIYF.

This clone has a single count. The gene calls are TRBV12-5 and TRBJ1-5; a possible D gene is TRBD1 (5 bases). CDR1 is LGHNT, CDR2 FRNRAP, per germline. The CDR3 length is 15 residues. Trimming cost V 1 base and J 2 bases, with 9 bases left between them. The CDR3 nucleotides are TGTGCTAGTGGTTTGGATCAGGGCGGCAATCAGCCCCAGCATTTT. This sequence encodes CASGLDQGGNQPQHF.

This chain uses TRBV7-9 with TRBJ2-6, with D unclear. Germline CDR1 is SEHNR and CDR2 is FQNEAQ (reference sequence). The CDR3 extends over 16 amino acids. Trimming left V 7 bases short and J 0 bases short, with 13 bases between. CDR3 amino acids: CASTIRGDSGANVLTF. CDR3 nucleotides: TGTGCCAGCACGATCCGTGGAGACTCTGGGGCCAACGTCCTGACTTTC.

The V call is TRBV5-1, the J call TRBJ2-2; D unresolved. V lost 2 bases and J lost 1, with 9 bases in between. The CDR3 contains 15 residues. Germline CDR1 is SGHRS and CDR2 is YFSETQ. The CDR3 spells CASSFWAGNTGELFF. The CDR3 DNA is TGCGCCAGCAGCTTCTGGGCAGGGAACACCGGGGAGCTGTTTTTT.

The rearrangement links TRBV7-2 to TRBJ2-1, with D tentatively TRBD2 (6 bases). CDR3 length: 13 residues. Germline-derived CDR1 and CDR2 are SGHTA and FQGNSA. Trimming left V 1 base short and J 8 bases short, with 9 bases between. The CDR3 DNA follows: TGTGCCAGCAGCTTAGATGGAGGGTATGAGCAGTTCTTC. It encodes CASSLDGGYEQFF.

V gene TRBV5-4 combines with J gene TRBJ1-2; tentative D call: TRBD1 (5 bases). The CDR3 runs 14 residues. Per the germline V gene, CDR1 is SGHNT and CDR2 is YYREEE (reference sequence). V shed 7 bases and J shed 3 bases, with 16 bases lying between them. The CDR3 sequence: CASGTQGTHYGYTF. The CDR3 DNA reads TGTGCCAGCGGAACCCAGGGTACCCACTATGGCTACACCTTC.

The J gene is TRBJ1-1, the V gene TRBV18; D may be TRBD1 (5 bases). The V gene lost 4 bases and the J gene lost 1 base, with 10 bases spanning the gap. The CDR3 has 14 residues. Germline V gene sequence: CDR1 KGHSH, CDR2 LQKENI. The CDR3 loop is CASSRNDRNTEAFF. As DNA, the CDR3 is TGTGCCAGCTCACGAAATGACAGGAACACTGAAGCTTTCTTT.

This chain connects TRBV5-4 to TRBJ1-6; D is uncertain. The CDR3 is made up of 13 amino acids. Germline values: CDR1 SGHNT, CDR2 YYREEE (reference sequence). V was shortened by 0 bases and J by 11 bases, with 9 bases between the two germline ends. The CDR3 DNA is TGTGCCAGCAGCTTGGAAGTGGATACACCCCTCCACTTT. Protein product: CASSLEVDTPLHF.

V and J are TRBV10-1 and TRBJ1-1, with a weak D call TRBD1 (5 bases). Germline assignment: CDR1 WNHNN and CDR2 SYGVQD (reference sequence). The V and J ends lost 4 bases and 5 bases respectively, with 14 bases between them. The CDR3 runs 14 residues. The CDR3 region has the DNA TGCGCCAGCAGTGGGACACCTCAAGGGACTGAAGCTTTCTTT. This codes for CASSGTPQGTEAFF.

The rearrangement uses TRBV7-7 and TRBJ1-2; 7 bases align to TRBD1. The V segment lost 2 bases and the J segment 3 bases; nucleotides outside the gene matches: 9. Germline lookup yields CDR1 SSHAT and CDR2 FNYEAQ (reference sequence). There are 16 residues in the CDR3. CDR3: CASSLRVQGEDYGYTF. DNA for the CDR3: TGTGCCAGCAGCTTAAGGGTTCAGGGGGAGGACTATGGCTACACCTTC.

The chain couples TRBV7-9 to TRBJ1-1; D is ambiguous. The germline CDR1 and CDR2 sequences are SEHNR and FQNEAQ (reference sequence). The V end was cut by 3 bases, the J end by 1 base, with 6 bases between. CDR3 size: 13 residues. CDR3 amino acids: CASSFQENTEAFF. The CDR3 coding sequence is TGTGCCAGCAGCTTTCAGGAGAACACTGAAGCTTTCTTT.

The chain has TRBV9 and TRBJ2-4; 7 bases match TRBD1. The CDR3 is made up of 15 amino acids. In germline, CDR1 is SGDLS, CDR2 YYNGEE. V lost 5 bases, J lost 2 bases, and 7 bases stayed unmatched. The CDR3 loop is CASSPTGATKNIQYF. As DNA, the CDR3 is TGTGCCAGCAGTCCCACAGGGGCGACCAAAAACATTCAGTACTTC.

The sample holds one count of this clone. This CDR3 reads CASDGVTF. The CDR3 DNA reads TGTGCCAGCGATGGGGTCACCTTC. This chain joins TRBV2 and TRBJ1-2; D gene ambiguous. V lost 8 bases and J lost 13, with 8 bases in between. Germline values: CDR1 SNHLY, CDR2 FYNNEI. This CDR3 is built from 8 residues.

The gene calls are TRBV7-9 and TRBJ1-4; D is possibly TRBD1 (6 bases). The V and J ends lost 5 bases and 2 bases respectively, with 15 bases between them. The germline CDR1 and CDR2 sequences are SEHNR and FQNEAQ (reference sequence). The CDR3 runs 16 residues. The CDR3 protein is CASSPPEGGTNEKLFF. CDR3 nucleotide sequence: TGTGCCAGCAGCCCCCCGGAGGGGGGTACTAATGAAAAACTGTTTTTT.

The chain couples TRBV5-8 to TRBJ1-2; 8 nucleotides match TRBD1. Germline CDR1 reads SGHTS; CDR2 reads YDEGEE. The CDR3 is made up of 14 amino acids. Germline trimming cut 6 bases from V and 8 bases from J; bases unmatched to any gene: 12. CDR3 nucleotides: TGTGCCAGCACTCCAACGGGCAGGGGGCGCGGCTACACCTTC. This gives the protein CASTPTGRGRGYTF.

CDR3 sequence: CASSLTQDEKLFF. The CDR3 nucleotides are TGCGCCAGCAGCTTGACACAGGATGAAAAACTGTTTTTT. This chain links TRBV5-1 with TRBJ1-4; weak D call: TRBD1 (5 bases). Germline CDR1 reads SGHRS; CDR2 reads YFSETQ. The CDR3 is 13 residues long. V lost 1 base to trimming and J lost 6 bases, with 7 bases between them.

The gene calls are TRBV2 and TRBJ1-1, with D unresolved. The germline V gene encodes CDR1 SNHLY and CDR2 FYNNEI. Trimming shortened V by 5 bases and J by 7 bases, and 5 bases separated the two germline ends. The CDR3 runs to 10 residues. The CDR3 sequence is CASSQNEAFF. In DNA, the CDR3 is TGTGCCAGCAGTCAAAATGAAGCTTTCTTT.

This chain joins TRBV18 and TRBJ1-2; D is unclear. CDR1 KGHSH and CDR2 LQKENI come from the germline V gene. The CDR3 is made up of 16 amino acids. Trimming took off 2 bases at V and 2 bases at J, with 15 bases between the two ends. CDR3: CASSPRSSGPNYGYTF. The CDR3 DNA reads TGTGCCAGCTCACCAAGGAGTTCCGGACCCAACTATGGCTACACCTTC.

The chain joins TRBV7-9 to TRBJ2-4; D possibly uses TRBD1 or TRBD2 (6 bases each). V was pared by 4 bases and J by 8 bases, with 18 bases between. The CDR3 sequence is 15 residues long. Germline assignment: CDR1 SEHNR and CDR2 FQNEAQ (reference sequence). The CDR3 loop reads CASSWGDTAGHIQYF. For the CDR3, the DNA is TGTGCCAGCAGCTGGGGGGACACGGCGGGTCACATTCAGTACTTC.

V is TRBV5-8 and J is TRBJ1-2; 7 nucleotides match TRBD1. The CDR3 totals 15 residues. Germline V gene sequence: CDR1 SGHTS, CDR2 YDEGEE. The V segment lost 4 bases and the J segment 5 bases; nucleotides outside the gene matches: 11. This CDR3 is CASSPKGASWYGYTF. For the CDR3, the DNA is TGTGCCAGCAGCCCGAAGGGGGCGTCCTGGTATGGCTACACCTTC. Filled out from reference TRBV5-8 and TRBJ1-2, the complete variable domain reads EAGVTQSPTHLIKTRGQQATLRCSPISGHTSVYWYQQALGLGLQFLLWYDEGEERNRGNFPPRFSGRQFPNYSSELNVNALELEDSALYLCASSPKGASWYGYTFGSGTRLTVV.

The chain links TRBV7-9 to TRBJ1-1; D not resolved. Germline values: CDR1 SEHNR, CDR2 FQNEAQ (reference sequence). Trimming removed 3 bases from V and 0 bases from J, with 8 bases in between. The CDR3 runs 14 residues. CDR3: CASSLSGMNTEAFF. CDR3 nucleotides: TGTGCCAGCAGCTTGTCAGGAATGAACACTGAAGCTTTCTTT.

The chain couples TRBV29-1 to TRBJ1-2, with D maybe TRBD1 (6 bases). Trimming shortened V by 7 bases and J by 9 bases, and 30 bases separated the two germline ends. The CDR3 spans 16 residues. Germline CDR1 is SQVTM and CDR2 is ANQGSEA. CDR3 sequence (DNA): TGCAGCGCCCGCTTAACAGGGCCGAACCTCGCTTCGAGCTACACCTTC. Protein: CSARLTGPNLASSYTF.

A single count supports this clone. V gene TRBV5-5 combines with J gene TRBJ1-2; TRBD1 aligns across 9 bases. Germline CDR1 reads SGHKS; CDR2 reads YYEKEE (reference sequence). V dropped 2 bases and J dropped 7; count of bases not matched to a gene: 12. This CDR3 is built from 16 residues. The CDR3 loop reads CASSFSPGQGLGGYTF. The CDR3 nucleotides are TGTGCCAGCAGCTTCTCCCCGGGACAGGGATTGGGTGGCTACACCTTC.